Below are 27 T cell receptor beta chains sequenced from a single sample in a study of cytomegalovirus exposure and HLA in healthy donors. It was with 60 Vbeta and 13 Jbeta primers that the PCR ran. Sequencing used immunoSEQ multiplex PCR; TCRdb keeps in-frame clones, though not all of them. The sample has around 200,000 clones, around 79% seen once. Sequencing was carried out using PBMCs. The receptors shown here come from a young man in good health and CMV-seronegative.

The chain uses TRBV5-1 and TRBJ1-1; no firm D call. The CDR3 loop spans 14 amino acids. Trimming stripped 2 bases from V and 5 bases from J, with 13 bases between. CDR1 and CDR2 from the germline V gene are SGHRS and YFSETQ. CDR3 amino acids: CASSLWTGTTEAFF. Written as DNA, the CDR3 is TGCGCCAGCAGCTTATGGACGGGAACGACTGAAGCTTTCTTT.

The chain joins TRBV28 to TRBJ2-5; 9 nucleotides match TRBD1. Germline loops: CDR1 MDHEN, CDR2 SYDVKM. V was pared by 5 bases and J by 4 bases, with 11 bases of the junction left unmatched. CDR3 length: 16 amino acids. In nucleotides, the CDR3 is TGTGCCAGCAGTCCACCACCGGGACAGGGAGGAGAGACCCAGTACTTC. This codes for CASSPPPGQGGETQYF.

On this clone: A read error may produce the germline difference seen at one junction end. The DNA for the CDR3 is TGTTCCAGCAGCTTCCCAGGGGACTACCTATCTGGGGAGCAGTACTTC. It encodes CSSSFPGDYLSGEQYF. This chain joins TRBV7-9 and TRBJ2-7; maybe TRBD2 (7 bases). CDR3 length: 16 residues. Germline CDR1 SEHNR, CDR2 FQNEAQ (reference sequence).

This clone was seen only once. The CDR3 DNA is TGTGCCAGCAGCTTAGGAACGGGTTTGGGAAAACTGTTTTTT. Protein: CASSLGTGLGKLFF. The chain links TRBV13 to TRBJ1-4; D remains unclear. CDR1 and CDR2 from the germline V gene are PRHDT and FYEKMQ (reference sequence). The CDR3 has 14 amino acids. The V end was cut by 0 bases, the J end by 10 bases, with 12 bases between. Variable domain in full (rest from reference TRBV13 and TRBJ1-4): AAGVIQSPRHLIKEKRETATLKCYPIPRHDTVYWYQQGPGQDPQFLISFYEKMQSDKGSIPDRFSAQQFSDYHSELNMSSLELGDSALYFCASSLGTGLGKLFFGSGTQLSVL.

The rearrangement links TRBV6-6 to TRBJ1-5, with D tentatively TRBD1 (5 bases). This CDR3 contains 15 residues. Per germline, CDR1 MNHNY and CDR2 SVGAGI (reference sequence). Trimming left V 5 bases short and J 8 bases short, with 19 bases between. In nucleotides, the CDR3 is TGTGCCAGCAGTAGGGGTAGGCAGGGCCCTGAGCCCCAGCATTTT. It yields the protein CASSRGRQGPEPQHF.

The rearrangement links TRBV5-6 to TRBJ2-1; 10 positions match TRBD2. J gave up 0 bases and V 0 bases, and 6 bases lay outside the gene matches. This CDR3 spans 18 amino acids. The germline V gene encodes CDR1 SGHDT and CDR2 YYEEEE. The DNA of the CDR3 is TGTGCCAGCAGCTTGGTGCTAGCGGGGGCGGGCTCCTACAATGAGCAGTTCTTC. It codes for CASSLVLAGAGSYNEQFF.

The chain has TRBV7-8 and TRBJ2-2; TRBD1 aligns across 8 bases. This CDR3 is 18 amino acids long. Germline V gene sequence: CDR1 SGHVS, CDR2 FQNEAQ. V was clipped by 5 bases and J by 3 bases; unmatched bases: 14. CDR3 loop: CASSHHLTGVGDTGELFF. CDR3 bases: TGTGCCAGCAGCCACCACCTGACAGGGGTCGGGGACACCGGGGAGCTGTTTTTT.

The chain is built from TRBV28 and TRBJ1-2, with a tentative D call TRBD1 (6 bases). Between the trimmed V and J ends, which lost 3 bases and 1 base, there was a span of 15 bases. The CDR3 consists of 16 residues. The germline CDR1 and CDR2 sequences are MDHEN and SYDVKM. DNA for the CDR3: TGTGCCAGCAGTTTGGCGGCGGCCAGGGGTAACTATGGCTACACCTTC. This codes for CASSLAAARGNYGYTF.

The chain couples TRBV28 to TRBJ2-5; 10 bases line up with TRBD2. CDR1 and CDR2 (germline): MDHEN, SYDVKM. V shed 5 bases, J shed 9 bases, and the junction held 21 bases outside the gene matches. The length of the CDR3 is 18 residues. CDR3 nucleotides: TGTGCCAGCAGTGCCCAAAGCGGGAGGGCTCTTCTCGGGGGGGCCCAGTACTTC. It specifies CASSAQSGRALLGGAQYF.

The gene calls are TRBV18 and TRBJ1-2, with D perhaps matching TRBD1 (5 bases). The germline V gene encodes CDR1 KGHSH and CDR2 LQKENI. This CDR3 is built from 12 residues. V gave up 6 bases and J gave up 13 bases, with 18 bases separating them. In DNA, the CDR3 is TGTGCCAGCTCCCCCGGGCAGGGCATTGCCACCTTC. It translates to CASSPGQGIATF.

The V gene is TRBV27, the J gene TRBJ2-7, with 12 nucleotides matching TRBD1. This CDR3 contains 16 residues. Germline V gene lookup returns CDR1 MNHEY and CDR2 SMNVEV (reference sequence). J gave up 2 bases and V 0 bases, and 2 bases lay outside the gene matches. The CDR3 bases are TGTGCCAGCAGTTTATCAGGGACAGGGGGCCCCTACGAGCAGTACTTC. This codes for CASSLSGTGGPYEQYF.

This clone was seen a single time. This chain connects TRBV15 to TRBJ2-3; a weak D match, TRBD2 (5 bases). CDR1 LNHNV and CDR2 YYDKDF come from the germline V gene (reference sequence). With 2 bases removed from V and 0 bases from J, the gap between germline ends came to 12 bases. This CDR3 region has 16 residues. CDR3 residues: CATSRLRGGSTDTQYF. In DNA, the CDR3 is TGTGCCACCAGCAGACTTCGGGGTGGGAGCACAGATACGCAGTATTTT.

J is TRBJ2-1 and V is TRBV6-5; 8 bases are a match to TRBD2. After removal of 1 base from V and 5 bases from J, the junction contained 7 bases not matched to a gene. Germline-derived CDR1 and CDR2 are MNHEY and SVGAGI. CDR3 length equals 16 residues. CDR3 protein: CASSYYGGDTDNEQFF. The CDR3 bases are TGTGCCAGCAGTTACTACGGGGGGGATACGGACAATGAGCAGTTCTTC.

The chain combines TRBV19 with TRBJ2-3; TRBD1 might be the D (8 bases). The V gene lost 0 bases and the J gene lost 4 bases, with 17 bases spanning the gap. There are 17 residues in the CDR3. Germline values: CDR1 LNHDA, CDR2 SQIVND (reference sequence). CDR3 nucleotides: TGTGCCAGTAGTATAGAAAAGACAGGGGAGGGGCCAGATACGCAGTATTTT. This sequence encodes CASSIEKTGEGPDTQYF.

This chain uses TRBV7-9 with TRBJ2-3, with D tentatively TRBD2 (6 bases). The CDR3 extends over 12 amino acids. The V end was cut by 8 bases, the J end by 2 bases, with 8 bases between. Germline V gene lookup returns CDR1 SEHNR and CDR2 FQNEAQ (reference sequence). The CDR3 protein is CASWGVTDTQYF. DNA of the CDR3: TGTGCCAGCTGGGGGGTCACAGATACGCAGTATTTT.

The gene calls are TRBV7-9 and TRBJ2-7; 11 nucleotides match TRBD2. Germline CDR1 and CDR2: SEHNR and FQNEAQ (reference sequence). Trimming took 10 bases from V and 2 from J; bases not matched to a gene: 7. The CDR3 spans 14 residues. The CDR3 region is CATSGTSGTYEQYF. In DNA form, the CDR3 reads TGTGCCACCTCAGGGACTAGCGGAACCTACGAGCAGTACTTC.

The CDR3 is CASRLAGGKETQYF. In DNA, the CDR3 is TGTGCCAGCAGGTTGGCAGGGGGAAAAGAGACCCAGTACTTC. V gene TRBV28 combines with J gene TRBJ2-5, with 7 bases lining up with TRBD1. This CDR3 contains 14 residues. Looked up from germline, CDR1 is MDHEN and CDR2 is SYDVKM. J was trimmed by 3 bases and V by 6 bases; bases with no gene match: 7. Combining the CDR3 with reference TRBV28 and TRBJ2-5 gives the whole variable domain DVKVTQSSRYLVKRTGEKVFLECVQDMDHENMFWYRQDPGLGLRLIYFSYDVKMKEKGDIPEGYSVSREKKERFSLILESASTNQTSMYLCASRLAGGKETQYFGPGTRLLVL.

V and J are TRBV5-4 and TRBJ1-1, with a possible D match to TRBD1 (5 bases). The CDR3 is 13 amino acids. The V gene lost 10 bases and the J gene lost 1 base, with 14 bases spanning the gap. The germline CDR1 and CDR2 sequences are SGHNT and YYREEE (reference sequence). This CDR3 is CASAKQENTEAFF. CDR3 nucleotides: TGTGCCTCAGCCAAACAGGAGAACACTGAAGCTTTCTTT.

The rearrangement uses TRBV19 and TRBJ2-5, with 10 bases fitting TRBD1. The CDR3 is 15 residues long. From germline, CDR1 is LNHDA and CDR2 SQIVND (reference sequence). After removal of 5 bases from V and 1 base from J, the junction contained 4 bases not matched to a gene. CDR3 amino acids: CASSSGQGTQETQYF. In nucleotides, the CDR3 is TGTGCCAGTAGTTCGGGACAGGGGACCCAAGAGACCCAGTACTTC.

The rearrangement links TRBV11-2 to TRBJ1-2, with a possible D match to TRBD1 (5 bases). The V end lost 1 base, the J end lost 6 bases, and 15 bases lay between the germline ends. Germline V CDR1 and CDR2: SGHAT, FQNNGV. The CDR3 length is 15 residues. In nucleotides, the CDR3 is TGTGCCAGCAGCTTAGTAGGAACAGGAGTACATGGCTACACCTTC. It is translated as CASSLVGTGVHGYTF.

This clone was counted between two and nine times. The chain joins TRBV7-9 to TRBJ2-1; TRBD2 aligns across 7 bases. Germline trimming cut 6 bases from V and 7 bases from J; bases unmatched to any gene: 9. The CDR3 has 14 amino acids. Germline V CDR1 and CDR2: SEHNR, FQNEAQ (reference sequence). The CDR3: CASRLGGGGNEQFF. The CDR3 coding sequence is TGTGCCAGCAGGCTGGGCGGGGGAGGGAATGAGCAGTTCTTC.

V is TRBV28 and J is TRBJ2-4, with TRBD1 matching 10 bases. V shed 6 bases and J 8 bases; nucleotides not matched to a gene: 7. The CDR3 sequence is 14 residues long. Germline CDR1 is MDHEN and CDR2 is SYDVKM. The CDR3 loop is CASSGQGVWDIQYF. The DNA for the CDR3 is TGTGCCAGCAGCGGACAGGGGGTTTGGGACATTCAGTACTTC.

The rearrangement joins TRBV7-3 to TRBJ2-5; 8 nucleotides match TRBD2. The J call may be wrong; the DNA end is better matched by TRBJ2-7. The CDR3 contains 14 residues. Per germline, CDR1 SGHTA and CDR2 FQGTGA. The CDR3 region has the DNA TGTGCCTCAAGCCGCGGGGGGAGCTCCTACGAGCAGTACTTC. Translation gives CASSRGGSSYEQYF.

The chain combines TRBV5-1 with TRBJ2-5; 7 bases map to TRBD1. V lost 4 bases and J lost 4; bases outside the gene matches: 10. Germline V gives CDR1 SGHRS, CDR2 YFSETQ. The CDR3 loop spans 15 amino acids. As DNA, the CDR3 is TGCGCCAGCAGCCTCGAGGGGGCCGTGGGAGAGACCCAGTACTTC. Translated: CASSLEGAVGETQYF. Full variable domain (missing parts from reference TRBV5-1 and TRBJ2-5): KAGVTQTPRYLIKTRGQQVTLSCSPISGHRSVSWYQQTPGQGLQFLFEYFSETQRNKGNFPGRFSGRQFSNSRSEMNVSTLELGDSALYLCASSLEGAVGETQYFGPGTRLLVL.

The gene calls are TRBV10-3 and TRBJ2-1; 8 nucleotides align to TRBD1. Germline V CDR1 and CDR2: ENHRY, SYGVKD. Trimming at V came to 7 bases and at J to 5 bases, leaving 7 bases not matched to a gene. CDR3 length: 14 amino acids. The CDR3 region has the DNA TGTGCCATCACAAAGACAGGGGACAACAATGAGCAGTTCTTC. This encodes CAITKTGDNNEQFF.

This clone was detected once. V is TRBV11-3 and J is TRBJ2-2; weak D call: TRBD2 (5 bases). The CDR3 runs 14 residues. Germline-derived CDR1 and CDR2 are SGHNT and YENEEA. Trimming removed 7 bases at V and 2 bases at J, with 11 bases between. The CDR3 sequence: CASTPGVNTGELFF. CDR3 DNA: TGTGCCAGCACCCCCGGGGTAAACACCGGGGAGCTGTTTTTT.

This clone was picked up a small number of times. This chain links TRBV9 with TRBJ2-1, with TRBD2 matching over 11 bases. Germline V gives CDR1 SGDLS, CDR2 YYNGEE. The CDR3 extends over 18 amino acids. The V and J ends lost 0 bases and 1 base, in that order; junction bases with no gene match: 6. The CDR3 DNA follows: TGTGCCAGCAGCGTAGCCAGCGGGACTAGCGGATCCTACAATGAGCAGTTCTTC. Protein product: CASSVASGTSGSYNEQFF.